These T cell receptor beta chains were read from a single sample in a study of regulatory T cells in long-lasting Graves disease. One entry per CDR3 protein, called by TCRdb with MiXCR from the multiplex PCR reads. The profile shows 350,000 to 400,000 distinct CDR3 sequences, about 16% of them singletons. Another study also made use of these data, one on T cells in Graves' hyperthyroidism and ophthalmopathy.

Material: peripheral blood mononuclear cells (PBMCs), obtained at new diagnosis, from a patient treated with antithyroid drugs. These TCRs come from a woman between 18 and 29 years old with Graves disease. Both conserved end residues are part of each CDR3. A D gene is named only where the DNA matches it firmly. Size is omitted from some rows. Given values are once, few, many or a class for expanded clones.

clone size	D gene	J gene	V gene	CDR3 protein	CDR3 DNA
many	NA	TRBJ2-3	TRBV9	CASSVVGVADTQYF	TGTGCCAGCAGCGTAGTAGGGGTTGCAGATACGCAGTATTTT
many	NA	TRBJ2-7	TRBV10-3	CAISDALANEQYF	TGTGCCATCAGTGATGCACTAGCAAACGAGCAGTACTTC
many	NA	TRBJ2-3	TRBV5-1	CASSFYVESNTDTQYF	TGCGCCAGCAGCTTTTACGTGGAATCTAACACAGATACGCAGTATTTT
NA	NA	TRBJ1-6	TRBV7-3	CASSSQGRNSPLHF	TGTGCCAGCAGCTCACAGGGAAGGAATTCACCCCTCCACTTT
NA	TRBD2	TRBJ2-1	TRBV29-1	CSVEPTSGFYNEQFF	TGCAGCGTTGAACCGACTAGCGGATTCTACAATGAGCAGTTCTTC
few	NA	TRBJ2-5	TRBV24-1	CATSDFPGPQETQYF	TGTGCCACCAGTGATTTTCCGGGGCCCCAAGAGACCCAGTACTTC
many	NA	TRBJ2-5	TRBV7-2	CASSLKRVRETQYF	TGTGCCAGCAGCTTAAAGAGGGTTCGAGAGACCCAGTACTTC
few	TRBD1	TRBJ2-2	TRBV18	CASSPTTGIAGELFF	TGTGCCAGCTCACCTACGACAGGGATTGCCGGGGAGCTGTTTTTT
many	TRBD1	TRBJ2-7	TRBV5-1	CASSHGQGAYEQYF	TGTGCCAGCAGCCATGGACAGGGGGCCTACGAGCAGTACTTC
many	NA	TRBJ2-3	TRBV12-3/TRBV12-4	CASSLGGGPSDTQYF	TGTGCCAGCAGTTTGGGAGGGGGGCCTTCAGATACGCAGTATTTT
many	TRBD1	TRBJ2-1	TRBV5-1	CASSIATGPYNEQFF	TGCGCCAGCAGTATCGCGACAGGGCCGTACAATGAGCAGTTCTTC
NA	TRBD2	TRBJ2-1	TRBV6-2/TRBV6-3	CASSVTSGGGNNEQFF	TGTGCCAGCAGCGTGACTAGCGGGGGGGGGAACAATGAGCAGTTCTTC
many	NA	TRBJ1-2	TRBV3-1	CASSQGRPNYGYTF	TGTGCCAGCAGCCAAGGTAGACCTAACTATGGCTACACCTTC
few	TRBD1	TRBJ1-5	TRBV4-2	CASSQGAGRGLNQPQHF	TGTGCCAGCAGCCAAGGGGCGGGCAGGGGGCTCAATCAGCCCCAGCATTTT
NA	TRBD2	TRBJ2-3	TRBV9	CASSPRTSGPSTDTQYF	TGTGCCAGCAGCCCTAGGACTAGCGGGCCTAGCACAGATACGCAGTATTTT
NA	TRBD1	TRBJ1-5	TRBV10-3	CAISESHHLRDREDQPQHF	TGTGCCATCAGTGAGTCCCACCACCTTCGGGACAGGGAAGATCAGCCCCAGCATTTT
many	NA	TRBJ2-7	TRBV11-2	CASSLVHNEQYF	TGTGCCAGCAGCTTAGTCCACAACGAGCAGTACTTC
many	NA	TRBJ2-7	TRBV11-2	CASSLDVRGNEQYF	TGTGCCAGCAGCTTAGATGTCAGGGGCAACGAGCAGTACTTC